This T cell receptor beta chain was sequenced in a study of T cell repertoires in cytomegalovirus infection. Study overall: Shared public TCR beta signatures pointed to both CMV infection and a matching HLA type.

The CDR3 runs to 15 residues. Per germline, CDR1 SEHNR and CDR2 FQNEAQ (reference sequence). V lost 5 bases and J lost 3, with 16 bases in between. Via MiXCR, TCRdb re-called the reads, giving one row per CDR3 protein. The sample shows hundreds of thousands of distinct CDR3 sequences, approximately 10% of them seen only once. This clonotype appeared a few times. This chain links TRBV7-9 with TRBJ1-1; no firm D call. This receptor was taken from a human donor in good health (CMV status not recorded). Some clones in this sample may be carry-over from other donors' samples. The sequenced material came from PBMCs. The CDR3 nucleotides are TGTGCCAGCAGCCGCATGGACTGGGCGGACACTGAAGCTTTCTTT. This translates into CASSRMDWADTEAFF. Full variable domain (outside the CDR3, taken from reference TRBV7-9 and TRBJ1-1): DTGVSQNPRHKITKRGQNVTFRCDPISEHNRLYWYRQTLGQGPEFLTYFQNEAQLEKSRLLSDRFSAERPKGSFSTLEIQRTEQGDSAMYLCASSRMDWADTEAFFGQGTRLTVV.